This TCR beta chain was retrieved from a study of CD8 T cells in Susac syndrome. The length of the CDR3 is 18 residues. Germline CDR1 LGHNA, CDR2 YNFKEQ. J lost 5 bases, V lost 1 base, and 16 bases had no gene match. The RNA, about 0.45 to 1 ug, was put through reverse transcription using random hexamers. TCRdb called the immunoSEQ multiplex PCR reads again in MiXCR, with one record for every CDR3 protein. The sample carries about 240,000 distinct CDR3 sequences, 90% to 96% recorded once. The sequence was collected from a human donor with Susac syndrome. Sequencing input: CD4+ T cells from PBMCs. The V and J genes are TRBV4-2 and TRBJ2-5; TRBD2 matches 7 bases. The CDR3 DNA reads TGTGCCAGCAGCCAAGGGATAAATGTGCGGGAGCCTGGGGAGACCCAGTACTTC. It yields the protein CASSQGINVREPGETQYF.